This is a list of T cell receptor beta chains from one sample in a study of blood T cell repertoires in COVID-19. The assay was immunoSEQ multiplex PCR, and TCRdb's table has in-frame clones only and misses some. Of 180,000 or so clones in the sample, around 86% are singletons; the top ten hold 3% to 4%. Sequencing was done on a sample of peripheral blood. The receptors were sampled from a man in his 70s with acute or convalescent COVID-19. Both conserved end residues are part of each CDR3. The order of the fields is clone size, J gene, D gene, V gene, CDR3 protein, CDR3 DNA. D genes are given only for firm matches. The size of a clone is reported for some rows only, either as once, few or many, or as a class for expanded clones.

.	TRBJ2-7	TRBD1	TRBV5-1	CASSLLSRGSEQYF	TGCGCCAGCAGCTTGTTGTCCAGGGGGTCCGAGCAGTACTTC
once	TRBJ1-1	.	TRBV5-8	CASSLLGSGTEAFF	TGTGCCAGCAGCTTGTTGGGTTCGGGAACCGAAGCTTTCTTT
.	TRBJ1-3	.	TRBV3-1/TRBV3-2	CASRGDTGNTIYF	TGTGCCAGTCGAGGGGACACTGGAAACACCATATATTTT
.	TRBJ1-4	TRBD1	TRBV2	CASGTGLFF	TGTGCCAGCGGGACAGGCCTGTTTTTT
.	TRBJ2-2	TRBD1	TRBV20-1	CSASRQGGAGELFF	TGCAGTGCTAGTAGACAGGGGGGGGCCGGGGAGCTGTTTTTT
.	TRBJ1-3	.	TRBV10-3	CAIGQGGNTIYF	TGTGCCATCGGGCAGGGAGGAAACACCATATATTTT
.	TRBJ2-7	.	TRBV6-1	CASSDERASYEQYF	TGTGCCAGCAGTGATGAGAGAGCTTCCTACGAGCAGTACTTC
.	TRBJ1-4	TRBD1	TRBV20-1	CSASKGTALATNEKLFF	TGCAGTGCTAGTAAAGGGACAGCCCTTGCAACTAATGAAAAACTGTTTTTT
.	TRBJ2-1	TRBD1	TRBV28	CASSPPSRGVGTALYNEQFF	TGTGCCAGCTCCCCCCCGTCGCGTGGGGTAGGGACAGCACTTTACAATGAGCAGTTCTTC
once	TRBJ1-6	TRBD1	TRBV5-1	CASSSAPGQGGHPPLHF	TGCGCCAGCAGCTCTGCCCCGGGACAGGGAGGGCACCCACCCCTCCACTTT
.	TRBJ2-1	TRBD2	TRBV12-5	CASGLVMSSGYNEQFF	TGTGCTAGTGGTTTGGTAATGTCTAGCGGATACAATGAGCAGTTCTTC
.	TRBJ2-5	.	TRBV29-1	CTIPPQYF	TGCACCATCCCCCCCCAGTACTTC
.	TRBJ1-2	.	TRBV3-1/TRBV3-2	CASSPRQSYGYTF	TGTGCCAGCAGCCCTCGACAGAGCTATGGCTACACCTTC
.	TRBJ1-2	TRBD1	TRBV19	CASSRGTGINYGYTF	TGTGCCAGTAGTAGAGGGACAGGGATTAACTATGGCTACACCTTC
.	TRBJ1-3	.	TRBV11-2	CASSLGWTPYESGNTIYF	TGTGCCAGCAGCTTAGGCTGGACACCCTATGAATCTGGAAACACCATATATTTT
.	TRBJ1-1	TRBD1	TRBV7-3	CASSSQGDTEAFF	TGTGCCAGCAGCTCACAGGGGGACACTGAAGCTTTCTTT
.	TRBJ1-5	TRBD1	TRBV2	CASREFGTDYSNQPQHF	TGTGCCAGCAGAGAATTTGGGACAGATTATAGCAATCAGCCCCAGCATTTT
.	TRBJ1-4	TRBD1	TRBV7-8	CASSVRWDRGREANEKLFF	TGTGCCAGCAGCGTCCGTTGGGACAGGGGGCGAGAAGCTAATGAAAAACTGTTTTTT
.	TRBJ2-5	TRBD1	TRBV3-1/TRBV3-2	CASSQQGAQQTQYF	TGTGCCAGCAGCCAACAGGGGGCTCAGCAGACCCAGTACTTC